The clone carrying this T cell receptor beta chain was counted at least ten times. This sample stems from a study of CDR3 diversity in severe acne. TCRdb processed the PCR reads anew with MiXCR; each CDR3 protein has one entry. There are some 84,000 distinct CDR3 sequences in the sample; 51% occur only once, and around 15% lies in the top ten. Deletions cut 3 bases from V and 0 bases from J, with 8 bases between. This CDR3 spans 13 amino acids. The germline V gene has CDR1 DFQATT and CDR2 SNEGSKA (reference sequence). This sequence originates from a male donor in good health, without acne. The chain recombines TRBV20-1 with TRBJ1-1; perhaps TRBD1 as D (6 bases). Sequenced sample: blood. As DNA, the CDR3 is TGCAGTGCTAGGGACAGTTTGAACACTGAAGCTTTCTTT. It is translated as CSARDSLNTEAFF.